A selection of T cell receptor beta chains follows, all from one sample in a study of blood T cell repertoires in COVID-19. The table came from immunoSEQ multiplex PCR; TCRdb's copy has only in-frame clones and leaves some out. The sample consists of approximately 170,000 clones, over 65% of them appearing once. The sequenced sample consisted of peripheral blood. Source of these receptors: a woman of 80 years or more with acute or convalescent COVID-19. CDR3s include the opening cysteine and the closing phenylalanine or tryptophan. The D gene is left open where the match is weak. Clone size appears in some rows only: once, few, many, or a class for an expanded clone.

clone size,D gene,J gene,V gene,CDR3 protein,CDR3 DNA
-,TRBD2,TRBJ2-1,TRBV4-2,CASSQGDIGRAFNEQFF,TGTGCCAGCAGCCAAGGGGATATCGGGAGGGCCTTCAATGAGCAGTTCTTC
-,TRBD1,TRBJ1-5,TRBV6-1,CASLGTGGGQPQHF,TGTGCCAGCCTCGGGACAGGGGGCGGTCAGCCCCAGCATTTT
-,-,TRBJ2-5,TRBV19,CASATTGIPGDETQYF,TGTGCCAGCGCTACTACCGGGATTCCGGGGGACGAGACCCAGTACTTC
-,TRBD2,TRBJ2-7,TRBV3-1/TRBV3-2,CASSLGLADEQYF,TGTGCCAGCAGCCTGGGACTAGCGGACGAGCAGTACTTC
-,TRBD1,TRBJ2-4,TRBV28,CASRPQLRDRVNQYF,TGTGCCAGCAGACCCCAACTCCGGGACAGGGTTAATCAGTACTTC
-,TRBD2,TRBJ2-3,TRBV7-9,CASSLRGTSGTDTQYF,TGTGCCAGCAGCTTAAGGGGGACTAGCGGCACAGATACGCAGTATTTT
-,-,TRBJ1-1,TRBV29-1,CSVGSQAPVTEAFF,TGCAGCGTTGGTTCGCAGGCCCCCGTCACTGAAGCTTTCTTT
-,-,TRBJ1-1,TRBV10-3,CAISPGSGAFF,TGTGCCATCAGCCCGGGGTCAGGAGCTTTCTTT
-,-,TRBJ1-6,TRBV27,CASSFLFSPLHF,TGTGCCAGCTCGTTTCTATTTTCACCCCTCCACTTT
-,-,TRBJ1-1,TRBV5-5,CASSLALRVGDTEAFF,TGTGCCAGCAGCTTGGCATTGAGGGTTGGAGACACTGAAGCTTTCTTT
few,-,TRBJ2-7,TRBV4-3,CASSQTVAGYEQYF,TGCGCCAGCAGCCAAACAGTGGCCGGATACGAGCAGTACTTC
-,-,TRBJ2-7,TRBV28,CASSSPSSDEQYF,TGTGCCAGCAGTTCCCCTAGTAGCGACGAGCAGTACTTC
-,-,TRBJ2-2,TRBV7-2,CASSSQGWTGELFF,TGTGCCAGCAGCAGCCAGGGGTGGACCGGGGAGCTGTTTTTT
-,TRBD2,TRBJ2-3,TRBV10-1,CASSEPLAGGDTQYF,TGCGCCAGCAGTGAGCCCTTAGCGGGAGGAGATACGCAGTATTTT
-,TRBD2,TRBJ2-1,TRBV2,CARRGGDGFF,TGTGCCCGCCGGGGGGGGGACGGGTTCTTC
-,TRBD2,TRBJ2-1,TRBV2,CASRRGGSYNEQFF,TGTGCCAGCAGGCGGGGGGGGTCCTACAATGAGCAGTTCTTC